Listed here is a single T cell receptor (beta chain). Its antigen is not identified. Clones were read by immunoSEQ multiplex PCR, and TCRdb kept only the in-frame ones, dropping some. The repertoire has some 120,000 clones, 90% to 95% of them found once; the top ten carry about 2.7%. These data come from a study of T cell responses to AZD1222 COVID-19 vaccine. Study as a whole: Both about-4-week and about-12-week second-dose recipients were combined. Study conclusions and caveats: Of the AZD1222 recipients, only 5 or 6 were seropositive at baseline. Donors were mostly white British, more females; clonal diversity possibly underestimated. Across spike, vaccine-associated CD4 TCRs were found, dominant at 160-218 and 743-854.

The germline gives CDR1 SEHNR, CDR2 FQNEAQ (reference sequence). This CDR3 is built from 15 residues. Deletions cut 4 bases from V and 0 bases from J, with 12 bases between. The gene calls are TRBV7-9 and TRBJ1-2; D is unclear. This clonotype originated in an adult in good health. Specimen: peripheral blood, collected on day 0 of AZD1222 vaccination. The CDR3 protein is CASSSVLSANYGYTF. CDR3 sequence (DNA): TGTGCCAGCAGCTCCGTACTCTCAGCTAACTATGGCTACACCTTC.